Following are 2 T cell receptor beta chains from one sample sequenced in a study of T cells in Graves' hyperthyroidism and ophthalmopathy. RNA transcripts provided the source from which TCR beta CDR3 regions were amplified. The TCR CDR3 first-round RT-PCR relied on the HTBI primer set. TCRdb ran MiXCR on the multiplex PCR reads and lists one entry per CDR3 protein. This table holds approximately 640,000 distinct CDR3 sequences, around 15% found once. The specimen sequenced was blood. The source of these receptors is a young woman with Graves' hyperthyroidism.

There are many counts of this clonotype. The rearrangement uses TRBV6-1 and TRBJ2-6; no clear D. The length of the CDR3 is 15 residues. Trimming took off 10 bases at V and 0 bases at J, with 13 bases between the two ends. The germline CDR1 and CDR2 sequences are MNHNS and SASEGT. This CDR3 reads CAIRLLSSGANVLTF. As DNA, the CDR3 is TGTGCCATACGGCTTCTCAGCTCTGGGGCCAACGTCCTGACTTTC.

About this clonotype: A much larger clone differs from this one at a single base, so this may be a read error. DNA for the CDR3: TGTGCCAGCAGCGTAGAGTCGCAATCAGATACGCAGTATTTT. This codes for CASSVESQSDTQYF. The chain recombines TRBV9 with TRBJ2-3; no clear D gene. This CDR3 is 14 amino acids long. Germline V gene data show CDR1 as SGDLS and CDR2 as YYNGEE. V shed 0 bases and J shed 4 bases, with 9 bases lying between them.